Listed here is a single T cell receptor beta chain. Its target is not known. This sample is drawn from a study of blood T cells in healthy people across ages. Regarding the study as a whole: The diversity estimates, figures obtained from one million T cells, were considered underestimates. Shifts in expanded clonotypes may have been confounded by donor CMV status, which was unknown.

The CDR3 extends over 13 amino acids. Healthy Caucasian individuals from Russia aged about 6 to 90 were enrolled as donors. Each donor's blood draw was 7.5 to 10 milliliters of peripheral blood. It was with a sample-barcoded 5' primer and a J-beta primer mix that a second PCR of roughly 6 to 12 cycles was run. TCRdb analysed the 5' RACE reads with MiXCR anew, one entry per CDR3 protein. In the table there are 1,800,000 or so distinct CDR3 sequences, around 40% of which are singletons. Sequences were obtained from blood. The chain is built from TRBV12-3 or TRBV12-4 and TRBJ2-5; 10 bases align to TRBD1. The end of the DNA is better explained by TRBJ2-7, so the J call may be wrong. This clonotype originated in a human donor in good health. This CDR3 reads CASRQTGGGEQYF. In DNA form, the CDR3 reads TGTGCCAGCAGACAGACAGGGGGCGGCGAGCAGTACTTC.